This TCR beta chain was identified in a study of blood T cell repertoires in COVID-19. The wider study: The United States, Italy and Spain were the sources of the acute and convalescent COVID-19 samples. PBMCs, B-cell-depleted T cells, or T cells provided the cDNA or gDNA that made up the material.

In the study's own analysis: Amplification with reference gene primers provided the estimates of nucleated cell counts. Here immunoSEQ multiplex PCR was the method, and the copy in TCRdb shows in-frame clones only, minus some. V and J calls and clone size are those listed in that table; D and trimming were worked out from the DNA. The sample lists about 220,000 clones; approximately 85% were seen once. The CDR3 contains 14 residues. Trimming removed 2 bases from V and 2 bases from J, with 10 bases in between. In germline, CDR1 is SGDLS, CDR2 YYNGEE. Seattle's cohort entered during active infection and was followed longitudinally.

Sequenced material: peripheral blood. The chain joins TRBV9 to TRBJ1-2, with TRBD1 as a possible D gene (5 bases). The source is a woman aged 70 to 79 with COVID-19, enrolled during active disease. The CDR3 sequence: CASSVPGRNYGYTF. The CDR3 DNA follows: TGTGCCAGCAGCGTCCCAGGGAGGAACTATGGCTACACCTTC. The full variable domain, with the rest looked up from reference TRBV9 and TRBJ1-2, is DSGVTQTPKHLITATGQRVTLRCSPRSGDLSVYWYQQSLDQGLQFLIQYYNGEERAKGNILERFSAQQFPDLHSELNLSSLELGDSALYFCASSVPGRNYGYTFGSGTRLTVV.